Reported below is one TCR beta chain. The data originate from a study of blood T cells in healthy people across ages. With 6 bases removed from V and 5 bases from J, the gap between germline ends came to 17 bases. CDR3 length: 15 amino acids. Then a second PCR, running roughly 7 to 11 cycles, was carried out with a sample-barcoded 5' primer and a J-beta primer mix. A 12-random-nucleotide template-switch adaptor tagged each cDNA molecule. A single record per CDR3 protein comes from TCRdb applying MiXCR to the 5' RACE reads. The data contain about 1,500,000 distinct CDR3 sequences, 42% of them singletons.

This sequence was found in a woman younger than 30 in good health. Sequencing was done on a sample of blood. The rearrangement joins TRBV12-3 or TRBV12-4 to TRBJ2-1, with D possibly TRBD1 on 6 matching bases. In nucleotides, the CDR3 is TGTGCCAGCAGGACCTCCTACGGACAGAACAATGAGCAGTTCTTC. As protein: CASRTSYGQNNEQFF.